This entry is about one T cell receptor (beta chain). Its antigen is still unknown. TCRdb ran MiXCR on the reads and lists one entry per CDR3 protein. Here the sample spans around 740,000 distinct CDR3 sequences, about a third being singletons. This sample was included in a study of T cell repertoires in cytomegalovirus infection. The overall study: Signatures in public TCR beta sequences pointed to both CMV infection and matching HLA type. Study conclusions and caveats: Using cumulative public TCR beta family frequency, the authors identified those who carried CMV together with the relevant HLA. CMV-specific TCR beta clonotypes restricted by HLA-C dominated the ex vivo response.

The CDR3 length is 14 residues. Germline V gives CDR1 SGHTA, CDR2 FQGNSA. Trimming pared 4 bases from V and 5 bases from J, leaving 14 bases between. This receptor was identified in a human donor in good health (CMV status not recorded). Some clones in this sample may be carry-over from other donors' samples. Specimen: PBMCs. The chain carries TRBV7-2 and TRBJ1-1, with D uncertain. This CDR3 is CASSSKGGVTEAFF. CDR3 nucleotide sequence: TGTGCCAGCAGCTCAAAAGGCGGGGTTACTGAAGCTTTCTTT.